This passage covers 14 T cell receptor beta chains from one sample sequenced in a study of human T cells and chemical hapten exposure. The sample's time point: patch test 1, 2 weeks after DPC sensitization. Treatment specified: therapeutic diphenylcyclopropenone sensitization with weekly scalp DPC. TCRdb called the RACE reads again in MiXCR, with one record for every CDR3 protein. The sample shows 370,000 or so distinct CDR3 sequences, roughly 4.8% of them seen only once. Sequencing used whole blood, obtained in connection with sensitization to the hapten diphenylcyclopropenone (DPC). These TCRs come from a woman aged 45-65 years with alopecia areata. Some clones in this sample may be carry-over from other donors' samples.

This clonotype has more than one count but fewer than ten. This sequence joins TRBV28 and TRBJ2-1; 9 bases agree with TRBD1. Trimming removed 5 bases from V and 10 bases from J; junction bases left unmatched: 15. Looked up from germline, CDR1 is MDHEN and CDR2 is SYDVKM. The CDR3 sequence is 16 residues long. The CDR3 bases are TGTGCCAGCAGTCTTACCGGGGACAGGGTTCGGGTGGAGCAGTTCTTC. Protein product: CASSLTGDRVRVEQFF.

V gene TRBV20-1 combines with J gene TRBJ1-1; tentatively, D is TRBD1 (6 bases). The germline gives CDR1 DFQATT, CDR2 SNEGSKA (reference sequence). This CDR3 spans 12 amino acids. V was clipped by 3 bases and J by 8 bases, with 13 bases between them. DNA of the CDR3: TGCAGTGCTAGCCTGGGGGGCACAGAAGCTTTCTTT. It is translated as CSASLGGTEAFF.

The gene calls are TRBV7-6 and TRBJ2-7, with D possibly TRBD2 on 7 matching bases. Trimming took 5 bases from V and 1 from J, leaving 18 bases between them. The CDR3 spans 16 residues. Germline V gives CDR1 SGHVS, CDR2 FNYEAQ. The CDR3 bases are TGTGCCAGCAGCGCCCGCGGGGGCCCTTTGTCCTACGAGCAGTACTTC. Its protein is CASSARGGPLSYEQYF.

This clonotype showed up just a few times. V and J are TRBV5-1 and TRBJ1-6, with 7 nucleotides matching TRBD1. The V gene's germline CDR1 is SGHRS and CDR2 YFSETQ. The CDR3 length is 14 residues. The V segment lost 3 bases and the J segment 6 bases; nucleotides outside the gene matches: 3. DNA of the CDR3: TGCGCCAGCAGCTGGGACAGTTTTAATTCACCCCTCCACTTT. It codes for CASSWDSFNSPLHF.

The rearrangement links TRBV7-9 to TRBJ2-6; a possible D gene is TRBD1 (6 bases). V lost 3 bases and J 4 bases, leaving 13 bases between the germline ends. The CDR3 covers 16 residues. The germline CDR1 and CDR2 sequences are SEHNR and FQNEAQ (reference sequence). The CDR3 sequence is CASSFWGLPGANVLTF. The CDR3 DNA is TGTGCCAGCAGCTTCTGGGGGCTCCCCGGGGCCAACGTCCTGACTTTC.

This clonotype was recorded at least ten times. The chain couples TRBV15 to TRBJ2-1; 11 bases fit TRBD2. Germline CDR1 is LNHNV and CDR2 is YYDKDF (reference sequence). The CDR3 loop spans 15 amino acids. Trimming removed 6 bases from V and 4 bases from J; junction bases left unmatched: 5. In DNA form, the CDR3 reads TGTGCCACCAGGGTGGGACTAGCGGAGTACAATGAGCAGTTCTTC. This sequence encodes CATRVGLAEYNEQFF.

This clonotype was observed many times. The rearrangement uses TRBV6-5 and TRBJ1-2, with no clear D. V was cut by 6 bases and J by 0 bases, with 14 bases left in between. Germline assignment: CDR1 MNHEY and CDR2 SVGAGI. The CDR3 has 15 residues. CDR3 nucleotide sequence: TGTGCCAGCAGACCTTGGCAGGCCTCTAACTATGGCTACACCTTC. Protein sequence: CASRPWQASNYGYTF.

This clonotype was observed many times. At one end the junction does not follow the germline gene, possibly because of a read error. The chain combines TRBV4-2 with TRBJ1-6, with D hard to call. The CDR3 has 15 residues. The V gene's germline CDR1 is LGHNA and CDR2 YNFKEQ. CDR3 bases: TGTGCCAGCAGCCAAGATGAGGGCGGGGATTCACCCCTCCATTTT. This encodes CASSQDEGGDSPLHF.

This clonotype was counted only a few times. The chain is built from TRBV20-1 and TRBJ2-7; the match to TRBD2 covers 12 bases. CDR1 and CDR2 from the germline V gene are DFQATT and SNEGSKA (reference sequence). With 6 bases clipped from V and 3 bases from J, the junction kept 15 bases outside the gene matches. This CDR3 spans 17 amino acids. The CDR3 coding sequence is TGCAGTGCCCAGAGGGCTAGCGGGGGGGCCGGGTACTACGAGCAGTACTTC. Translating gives CSAQRASGGAGYYEQYF.

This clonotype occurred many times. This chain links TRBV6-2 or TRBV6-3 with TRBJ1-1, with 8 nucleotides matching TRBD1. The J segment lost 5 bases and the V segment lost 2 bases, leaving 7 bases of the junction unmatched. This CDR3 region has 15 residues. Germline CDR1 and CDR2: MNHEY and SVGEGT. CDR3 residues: CASSYPDREQTEAFF. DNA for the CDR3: TGTGCCAGCAGTTACCCGGACAGGGAGCAAACTGAAGCTTTCTTT.

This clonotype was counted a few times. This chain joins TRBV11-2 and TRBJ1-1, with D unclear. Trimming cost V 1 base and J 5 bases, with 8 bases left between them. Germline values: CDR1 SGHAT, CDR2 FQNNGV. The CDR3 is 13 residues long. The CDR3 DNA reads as TGTGCCAGCAGCTTAGGCGCCGTAACTGAAGCTTTCTTT. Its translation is CASSLGAVTEAFF.

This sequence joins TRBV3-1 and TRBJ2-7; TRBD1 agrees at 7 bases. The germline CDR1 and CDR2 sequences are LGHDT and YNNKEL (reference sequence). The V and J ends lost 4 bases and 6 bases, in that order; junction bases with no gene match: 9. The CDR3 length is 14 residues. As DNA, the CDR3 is TGTGCCAGCAGCCCCCGGGACAGAGCCAGCGAGCAGTACTTC. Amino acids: CASSPRDRASEQYF.

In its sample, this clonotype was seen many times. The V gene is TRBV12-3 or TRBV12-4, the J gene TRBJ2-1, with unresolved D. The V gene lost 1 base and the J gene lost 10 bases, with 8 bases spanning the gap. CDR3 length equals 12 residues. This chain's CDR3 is CASSLVPAEQFF. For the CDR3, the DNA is TGTGCCAGCAGTTTAGTCCCAGCAGAGCAGTTCTTC.

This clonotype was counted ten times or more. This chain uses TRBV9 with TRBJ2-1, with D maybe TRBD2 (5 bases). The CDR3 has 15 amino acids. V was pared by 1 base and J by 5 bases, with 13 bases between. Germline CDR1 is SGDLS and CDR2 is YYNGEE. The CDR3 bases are TGTGCCAGCAGCGTACGACGGGGTTACGACAATGAGCAGTTCTTC. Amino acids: CASSVRRGYDNEQFF.